A single sample gave rise to the 14 T cell receptor beta chains below, sequenced in a study of cytomegalovirus exposure and HLA in healthy donors. Primers: 60 Vbeta forward and 13 Jbeta reverse. Clones were read by immunoSEQ multiplex PCR, and TCRdb kept only the in-frame ones, dropping some. This sample yields approximately 200,000 clones, of which 85% are seen a single time; 1% to 1.5% belongs to the top ten. Sequenced sample: PBMCs. These receptors all come from a human donor in good health.

The chain joins TRBV12-5 to TRBJ2-3; D is possibly TRBD1 (6 bases). Germline lookup yields CDR1 LGHNT and CDR2 FRNRAP. The CDR3 runs to 15 residues. V was shortened by 1 base and J by 2 bases, with 10 bases between the two germline ends. The CDR3 here is CASGLEQGYTDTQYF. CDR3 DNA sequence: TGTGCTAGTGGTTTGGAACAGGGATACACAGATACGCAGTATTTT. Drawing the rest from reference TRBV12-5 and TRBJ2-3, the complete variable domain is DARVTQTPRHKVTEMGQEVTMRCQPILGHNTVFWYRQTMMQGLELLAYFRNRAPLDDSGMPKDRFSAEMPDATLATLKIQPSEPRDSAVYFCASGLEQGYTDTQYFGPGTRLTVL.

Comments on this clone: The junction does not match germline at one end; this may be a read error. The rearrangement links TRBV30 to TRBJ2-7; no reliable D call. This CDR3 is 9 amino acids long. From germline, CDR1 is GTSNPN and CDR2 SVGIG (reference sequence). As DNA, the CDR3 is TGTGCCTGGAGTGCCCCTCCTAGCTTC. Protein sequence: CAWSAPPSF.

This chain links TRBV7-9 with TRBJ2-1, with 8 bases aligning to TRBD2. Germline CDR1 SEHNR, CDR2 FQNEAQ (reference sequence). This CDR3 spans 17 amino acids. V was clipped by 1 base and J by 1 base; unmatched bases: 6. CDR3 nucleotides: TGTGCCAGCAGCTTAGGATTAGCGGGGCATTCCTACAATGAGCAGTTCTTC. As protein: CASSLGLAGHSYNEQFF.

The V call is TRBV5-1, the J call TRBJ2-3; D may be TRBD1 (6 bases). Trimming left V 5 bases short and J 2 bases short, with 15 bases between. CDR3 length equals 15 residues. The germline V gene encodes CDR1 SGHRS and CDR2 YFSETQ. The CDR3 is CASRFGQTSTDTQYF. CDR3 nucleotides: TGCGCCAGCAGATTTGGACAGACTTCCACAGATACGCAGTATTTT.

Note on this clone: Relative to the germline gene, one junction end is altered; a read error may explain this. The chain recombines TRBV6-1 with TRBJ2-4; 8 nucleotides match TRBD2. Germline loops: CDR1 MNHNS, CDR2 SASEGT. This CDR3 has 16 amino acids. The CDR3 here is CASREAGANDGNIQYF. The CDR3 DNA follows: TGTGCCAGCAGGGAAGCGGGGGCGAACGATGGGAACATTCAGTACTTC.

This sequence joins TRBV27 and TRBJ1-3; 7 bases line up with TRBD1. The CDR3 runs to 14 residues. The V gene's germline CDR1 is MNHEY and CDR2 SMNVEV (reference sequence). J gave up 5 bases and V 2 bases, and 3 bases lay outside the gene matches. The CDR3 DNA reads TGTGCCAGCAGTTTAAAAGGGGGCCGAAACACCATATATTTT. This sequence encodes CASSLKGGRNTIYF.

The chain combines TRBV7-2 with TRBJ2-3, with TRBD2 matching over 9 bases. Germline V gene sequence: CDR1 SGHTA, CDR2 FQGNSA. The junction had 0 bases not matched to a gene; V was cut back by 2 bases and J by 6 bases. This CDR3 region has 13 residues. In DNA form, the CDR3 reads TGTGCCAGCAGCTTAAGCGGGAGGGATACGCAGTATTTT. Translating it yields CASSLSGRDTQYF.

The chain links TRBV10-3 to TRBJ2-1, with 10 bases identical to TRBD2. CDR3 length: 14 residues. Losses at the gene ends were 11 bases for V and 4 bases for J; bases not matched to a gene: 8. Per germline, CDR1 ENHRY and CDR2 SYGVKD. The CDR3 DNA follows: TGTGCCTCCCATACTAGCGGGGATTACAATGAGCAGTTCTTC. It translates to CASHTSGDYNEQFF.

The chain uses TRBV5-1 and TRBJ1-1, with TRBD1 matching over 7 bases. After removal of 4 bases from V and 1 base from J, the junction contained 7 bases not matched to a gene. Germline V gene lookup returns CDR1 SGHRS and CDR2 YFSETQ. This CDR3 contains 15 residues. Here the CDR3 reads CASSPWTGENTEAFF. The DNA of the CDR3 is TGCGCCAGCAGCCCTTGGACAGGAGAGAACACTGAAGCTTTCTTT.

The chain joins TRBV10-3 to TRBJ2-5; a weak D match, TRBD2 (6 bases). V was pared by 2 bases and J by 0 bases, with 10 bases between. CDR3 size: 15 residues. Germline CDR1 ENHRY, CDR2 SYGVKD. The CDR3 protein is CAISERGTYQETQYF. CDR3 bases: TGTGCCATCAGTGAGCGCGGGACCTACCAAGAGACCCAGTACTTC.

The chain is built from TRBV19 and TRBJ2-4; 10 nucleotides match TRBD1. Germline CDR1 LNHDA, CDR2 SQIVND (reference sequence). The CDR3 length is 16 residues. With V trimmed by 5 bases and J by 0 bases, 4 bases remained unmatched. The CDR3 reads CASSQDRGIAKNIQYF. CDR3 DNA: TGTGCCAGTAGTCAGGACAGGGGGATAGCCAAAAACATTCAGTACTTC. Based on the CDR3 plus reference TRBV19 and TRBJ2-4, the full variable domain is DGGITQSPKYLFRKEGQNVTLSCEQNLNHDAMYWYRQDPGQGLRLIYYSQIVNDFQKGDIAEGYSVSREKKESFPLTVTSAQKNPTAFYLCASSQDRGIAKNIQYFGAGTRLSVL.

Comment on this clone: Germline and junction disagree at one end, which may indicate a read error. The chain carries TRBV7-9 and TRBJ2-3; D is perhaps TRBD1 (6 bases). CDR1 and CDR2 from the germline V gene are SEHNR and FQNEAQ (reference sequence). The CDR3 spans 15 residues. The DNA for the CDR3 is TGTTCCAGCAGCCTAAGACAGGTCAGCACAGATACGCAGTATTTT. It is translated as CSSSLRQVSTDTQYF.

The chain is built from TRBV6-5 and TRBJ2-5; 8 nucleotides match TRBD1. CDR1 MNHEY and CDR2 SVGAGI come from the germline V gene. Trimming took 6 bases from V and 5 from J; bases not matched to a gene: 5. The CDR3 is 13 amino acids. The CDR3 DNA is TGTGCCAGCAGGAACAACAGGGGGGAGACCCAGTACTTC. Its translation is CASRNNRGETQYF.

The chain uses TRBV5-1 and TRBJ2-1, with TRBD2 as a possible D gene (5 bases). Germline V gene data show CDR1 as SGHRS and CDR2 as YFSETQ. The CDR3 has 15 residues. Between the trimmed V and J ends, which lost 0 bases and 2 bases, there was a span of 9 bases. CDR3 sequence (DNA): TGCGCCAGCAGCTTGGGACCGGGGACCTACAATGAGCAGTTCTTC. Its translation is CASSLGPGTYNEQFF.